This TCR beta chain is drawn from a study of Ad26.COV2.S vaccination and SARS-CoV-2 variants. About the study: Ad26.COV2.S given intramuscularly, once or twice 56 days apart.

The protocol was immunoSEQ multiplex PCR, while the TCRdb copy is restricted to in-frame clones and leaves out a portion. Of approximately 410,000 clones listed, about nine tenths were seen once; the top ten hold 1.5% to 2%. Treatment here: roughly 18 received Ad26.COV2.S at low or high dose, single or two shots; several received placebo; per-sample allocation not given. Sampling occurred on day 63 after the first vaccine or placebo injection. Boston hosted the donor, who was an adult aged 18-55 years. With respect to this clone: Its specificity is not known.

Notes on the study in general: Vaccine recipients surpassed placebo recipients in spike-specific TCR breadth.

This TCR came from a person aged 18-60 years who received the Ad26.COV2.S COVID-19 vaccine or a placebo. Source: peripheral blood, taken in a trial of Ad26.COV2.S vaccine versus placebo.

The CDR3 here is CASSSPGRDEQYF. CDR3 bases: TGTGCCAGCAGTTCCCCCGGCAGGGACGAGCAGTACTTC. The chain carries TRBV6-5 and TRBJ2-7; D might be TRBD1 (5 bases). This CDR3 is 13 amino acids long. Germline values: CDR1 MNHEY, CDR2 SVGAGI. Trimming cost V 4 bases and J 5 bases, with 12 bases left between them.